These 11 T cell receptor beta chains share one sample of origin, sequenced in a study of blood T cell repertoires in COVID-19. The repertoire was sequenced with immunoSEQ multiplex PCR; TCRdb's copy has only in-frame clones and lacks some. The sample holds around 220,000 clones, around 88% seen once. The sample was PBMCs or T cells enriched from blood (not recorded which). The receptors stem from a woman aged 50 to 65 with acute COVID-19.

The chain recombines TRBV2 with TRBJ2-6; 9 bases are shared with TRBD1. The junction had 8 bases not matched to a gene; V was cut back by 3 bases and J by 2 bases. The CDR3 is made up of 18 amino acids. Germline V lookup: CDR1 SNHLY, CDR2 FYNNEI. CDR3 loop: CASSDPFRQGAGANVLTF. In DNA, the CDR3 is TGTGCCAGCAGTGATCCGTTCAGACAGGGGGCTGGGGCCAACGTCCTGACTTTC.

The chain employs TRBV3-1 (or the pseudogene TRBV3-2) and TRBJ2-1; 7 bases map to TRBD2. The CDR3 is 16 residues long. Trimming at V came to 1 base and at J to 7 bases, leaving 10 bases not matched to a gene. Germline values: CDR1 LGHDT, CDR2 YNNKEL (reference sequence). The chain's CDR3 is CASSQAGGGPGNEQFF. In nucleotides, the CDR3 is TGTGCCAGCAGCCAAGCGGGGGGAGGGCCGGGAAATGAGCAGTTCTTC.

The V gene is TRBV9, the J gene TRBJ1-1, with D possibly being TRBD1 (6 bases). Germline CDR1 and CDR2: SGDLS and YYNGEE. The CDR3 covers 14 residues. V was clipped by 7 bases and J by 1 base, with 14 bases between them. DNA for the CDR3: TGTGCCAGCGGCAAGACAGGAAAGAACACTGAAGCTTTCTTT. This gives the protein CASGKTGKNTEAFF.

This clone was detected a few times. This sequence joins TRBV18 and TRBJ1-5, with 8 bases identical to TRBD1. Germline V gene sequence: CDR1 KGHSH, CDR2 LQKENI. The V segment lost 5 bases and the J segment 2 bases; nucleotides outside the gene matches: 2. This CDR3 spans 14 amino acids. CDR3 sequence: CASSSGGGNQPQHF. CDR3 DNA sequence: TGTGCCAGCTCATCAGGGGGCGGCAATCAGCCCCAGCATTTT.

The gene calls are TRBV7-9 and TRBJ2-2, with 15 bases matching TRBD2. There are 19 residues in the CDR3. Germline V gene sequence: CDR1 SEHNR, CDR2 FQNEAQ (reference sequence). The J segment lost 1 base and the V segment lost 11 bases, leaving 14 bases of the junction unmatched. CDR3 loop: CAVPGRRGLAGGNTGELFF. In DNA, the CDR3 is TGTGCCGTACCGGGACGGCGGGGACTAGCGGGAGGGAACACCGGGGAGCTGTTTTTT.

This clone is a singleton in its sample. This chain joins TRBV25-1 and TRBJ2-5, with 7 bases that match TRBD1. The length of the CDR3 is 14 residues. The V gene's germline CDR1 is MGHDK and CDR2 SYGVNS. Trimming removed 5 bases from V and 4 bases from J; junction bases left unmatched: 7. CDR3 nucleotide sequence: TGTGCCAGCAGTCCTCCGACAGGGCGAGAGACCCAGTACTTC. This codes for CASSPPTGRETQYF.

This chain joins TRBV5-6 and TRBJ1-4; 7 bases match TRBD1. The ends lost 4 bases at V and 8 bases at J; junction bases unmatched: 14. The CDR3 length is 16 residues. CDR1 SGHDT and CDR2 YYEEEE come from the germline V gene. CDR3 sequence: CASSPRLTGKGEKLFF. The CDR3 nucleotides are TGTGCCAGCAGCCCTCGCTTGACAGGGAAAGGGGAAAAACTGTTTTTT.

Here the CDR3 reads CASGTGSNIQYF. CDR3 coding DNA: TGTGCCAGCGGGACAGGGTCGAACATTCAGTACTTC. The chain employs TRBV28 and TRBJ2-4; 9 bases line up with TRBD1. This CDR3 is 12 amino acids long. The germline V gene has CDR1 MDHEN and CDR2 SYDVKM. Trimming took 8 bases from V and 7 from J; bases not matched to a gene: 3. Looking up the rest from reference TRBV28 and TRBJ2-4 gives the full variable domain: DVKVTQSSRYLVKRTGEKVFLECVQDMDHENMFWYRQDPGLGLRLIYFSYDVKMKEKGDIPEGYSVSREKKERFSLILESASTNQTSMYLCASGTGSNIQYFGAGTRLSVL.

The V and J genes are TRBV27 and TRBJ2-3, with 7 bases identical to TRBD2. Germline-derived CDR1 and CDR2 are MNHEY and SMNVEV (reference sequence). The CDR3 has 16 residues. The V segment lost 1 base and the J segment 0 bases; nucleotides outside the gene matches: 4. The CDR3 nucleotides are TGTGCCAGCAGTTTATGGGCTAGCGGTAGCACAGATACGCAGTATTTT. Protein product: CASSLWASGSTDTQYF.

This chain joins TRBV6-4 and TRBJ2-2; 9 bases map to TRBD1. With 4 bases clipped from V and 6 bases from J, the junction kept 6 bases outside the gene matches. Germline-derived CDR1 and CDR2 are MRHNA and SNTAGT. The CDR3 runs to 15 residues. The CDR3 is CASSAGTGNPGELFF. In nucleotides, the CDR3 is TGTGCCAGCAGTGCCGGGACAGGGAATCCCGGGGAGCTGTTTTTT.

The rearrangement uses TRBV2 and TRBJ1-3; maybe TRBD1 (5 bases). Germline loops: CDR1 SNHLY, CDR2 FYNNEI. The CDR3 consists of 13 residues. V was trimmed by 6 bases and J by 4 bases, leaving 10 bases between them. This chain's CDR3 is CASRPGVGNTIYF. The CDR3 DNA reads TGTGCCAGCAGGCCGGGGGTAGGAAACACCATATATTTT.